The next 6 T cell receptor beta chains were all read from a single sample in a study of cytomegalovirus exposure and HLA in healthy donors. The primer mix had 60 Vbeta and 13 Jbeta primers. TCRdb's copy holds only in-frame clones and misses some; the assay was immunoSEQ multiplex PCR. The sample yields 100,000 or so clones, around 67% seen once. Sequencing input: PBMCs. The receptors here all came from a man over 45 in good health and CMV-seronegative.

In this sample, this clone turned up a few times. V and J are TRBV5-1 and TRBJ2-2; D is perhaps TRBD1 (6 bases). The V gene lost 4 bases and the J gene lost 6 bases, with 10 bases spanning the gap. The CDR3 loop spans 13 amino acids. Germline V gives CDR1 SGHRS, CDR2 YFSETQ. CDR3 sequence (DNA): TGCGCCAGCAGCGCAGGGGTGGCCGGGGAGCTGTTTTTT. This translates into CASSAGVAGELFF.

This chain connects TRBV6-8 to TRBJ2-5, with 11 nucleotides matching TRBD2. Trimming removed 5 bases from V and 2 bases from J; junction bases left unmatched: 4. This CDR3 is built from 15 residues. CDR1 and CDR2 from the germline V gene are MNHGY and SAAAGT. Here the CDR3 reads CASSPIAGGQETQYF. In DNA form, the CDR3 reads TGTGCCAGCAGTCCCATAGCGGGGGGGCAAGAGACCCAGTACTTC.

This chain links TRBV27 with TRBJ1-2, with TRBD1 as a possible D gene (6 bases). V lost 2 bases and J lost 5, with 18 bases in between. The length of the CDR3 is 16 residues. Germline CDR1 reads MNHEY; CDR2 reads SMNVEV (reference sequence). In nucleotides, the CDR3 is TGTGCCAGCAGTTTACTGACGGACAGCCACTATTATGGCTACACCTTC. This translates into CASSLLTDSHYYGYTF.

This clone has more than one count but fewer than ten. The gene calls are TRBV28 and TRBJ2-1; tentative D call: TRBD2 (6 bases). Trimming removed 4 bases at V and 7 bases at J, with 14 bases between. The CDR3 is made up of 14 amino acids. The germline V gene encodes CDR1 MDHEN and CDR2 SYDVKM. The CDR3 DNA reads TGTGCCAGCAGTTACTGGAGGGCGCATAATGAGCAGTTCTTC. It yields the protein CASSYWRAHNEQFF.

The chain recombines TRBV7-6 with TRBJ2-2; possibly TRBD1 for D (7 bases). Per the germline V gene, CDR1 is SGHVS and CDR2 is FNYEAQ. The CDR3 consists of 16 residues. Trimming removed 1 base from V and 5 bases from J, with 14 bases in between. The CDR3: CASSLEEGARTGELFF. As DNA, the CDR3 is TGTGCCAGCAGCTTAGAGGAGGGGGCGAGGACCGGGGAGCTGTTTTTT.

The chain is built from TRBV28 and TRBJ2-1; 14 bases agree with TRBD2. The V and J ends lost 2 bases and 8 bases, in that order; junction bases with no gene match: 8. Germline CDR1 reads MDHEN; CDR2 reads SYDVKM. The CDR3 extends over 17 amino acids. CDR3 amino acids: CASSLEGGTSGSDEQFF. The DNA of the CDR3 is TGTGCCAGCAGTTTAGAGGGGGGGACTAGCGGGAGCGATGAGCAGTTCTTC.